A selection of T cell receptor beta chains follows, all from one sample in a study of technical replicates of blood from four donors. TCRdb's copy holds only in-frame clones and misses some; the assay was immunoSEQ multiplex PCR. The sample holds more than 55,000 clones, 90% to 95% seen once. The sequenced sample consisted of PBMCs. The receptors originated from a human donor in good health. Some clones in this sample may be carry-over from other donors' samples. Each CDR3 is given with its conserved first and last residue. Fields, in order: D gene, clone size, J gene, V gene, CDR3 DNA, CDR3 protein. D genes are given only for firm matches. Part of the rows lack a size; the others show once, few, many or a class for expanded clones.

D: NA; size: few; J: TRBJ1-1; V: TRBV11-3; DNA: TGTGCCAGCAGCTTAGGAGAACCGGGGAGAGGTAACACTGAAGCTTTCTTT; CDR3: CASSLGEPGRGNTEAFF
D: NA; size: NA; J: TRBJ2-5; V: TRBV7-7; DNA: TGTGCCAGCAGCCCGGGACTCCTGCCCCAGTACTTC; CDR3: CASSPGLLPQYF
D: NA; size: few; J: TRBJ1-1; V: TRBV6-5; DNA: TGTGCCAGCAGTCCCGGACAAGTCGGCGCTGAAGCTTTCTTT; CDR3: CASSPGQVGAEAFF
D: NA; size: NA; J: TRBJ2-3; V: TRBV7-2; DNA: TGTGCCAGCAGCTTAGCGCGGACAGATACGCAGTATTTT; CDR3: CASSLARTDTQYF
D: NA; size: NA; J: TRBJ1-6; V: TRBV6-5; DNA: TGTGCCAGCAGGGAGACGGGAAATTCACCCCTCCACTTT; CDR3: CASRETGNSPLHF
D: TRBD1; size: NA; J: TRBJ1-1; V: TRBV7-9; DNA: TGTGCCAGCAGCTTAGGTGCATCAGGGGGAGAAGCTTTCTTT; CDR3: CASSLGASGGEAFF
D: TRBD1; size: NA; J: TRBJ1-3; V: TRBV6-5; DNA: TGTGCCAGCAGTCAGGGACAGGGGGCTGGAAACACCATATATTTT; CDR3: CASSQGQGAGNTIYF
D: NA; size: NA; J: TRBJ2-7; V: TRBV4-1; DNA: TGCGCCAGCAGCCACTCCCCTACAGATTACGAGCAGTACTTC; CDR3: CASSHSPTDYEQYF
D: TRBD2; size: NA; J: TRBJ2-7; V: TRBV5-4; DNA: TGTGCCAGCAGCTTGTTACTAGCGGGGGTCTACGAGCAGTACTTC; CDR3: CASSLLLAGVYEQYF
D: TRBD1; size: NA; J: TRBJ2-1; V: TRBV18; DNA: TGTGCCAGCTCACCACCGACCAACAGGGGCCCCTACAATGAGCAGTTCTTC; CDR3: CASSPPTNRGPYNEQFF
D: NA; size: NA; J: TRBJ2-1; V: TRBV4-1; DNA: TGCGCCAGCAGCCGCCCGGGGGGCAACAATGAGCAGTTCTTC; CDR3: CASSRPGGNNEQFF
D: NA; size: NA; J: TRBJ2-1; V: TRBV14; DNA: TGTGCCAGCAGCCAAGCCTGGGGGGTGAGCTCCTACAATGAGCAGTTCTTC; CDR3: CASSQAWGVSSYNEQFF
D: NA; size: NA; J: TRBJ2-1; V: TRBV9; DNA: TGTGCCAGCAGCGGGCGACCAGGGGGTACTAGCGGAAACTCCTACAATGAGCAGTTCTTC; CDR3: CASSGRPGGTSGNSYNEQFF
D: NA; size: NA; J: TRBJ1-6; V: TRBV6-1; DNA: TGTGCCAGCAGTCTGGCAGCGAGCTATAATTCACCCCTCCACTTT; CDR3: CASSLAASYNSPLHF
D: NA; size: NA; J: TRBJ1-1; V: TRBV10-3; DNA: TGTGCCATCAGTGAGCCGTTGGGCAGGGGAGACACTGAAGCTTTCTTT; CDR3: CAISEPLGRGDTEAFF
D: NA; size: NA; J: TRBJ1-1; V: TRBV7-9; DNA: TGTGCCAGCAGCTTAAGAGGGAAGGTCGGTACTGAAGCTTTCTTT; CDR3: CASSLRGKVGTEAFF
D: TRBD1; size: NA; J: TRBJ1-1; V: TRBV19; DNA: TGTGCCAGCGACGGGACAGGAGACGCTTTCTTT; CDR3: CASDGTGDAFF
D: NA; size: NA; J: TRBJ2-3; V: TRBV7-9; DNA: TGTGCCAGCAGCTTAGTTGCGGGAAGCACAGATACGCAGTATTTT; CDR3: CASSLVAGSTDTQYF
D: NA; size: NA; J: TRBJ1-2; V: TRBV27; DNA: TGTGCCAGCAGTCCCCGGAGTCGCTATGGCTACACCTTC; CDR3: CASSPRSRYGYTF
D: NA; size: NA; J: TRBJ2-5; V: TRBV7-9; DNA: TGTGCCAGCAGCTTAGGCCCCGCCGGAGAGACCCAGTACTTC; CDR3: CASSLGPAGETQYF
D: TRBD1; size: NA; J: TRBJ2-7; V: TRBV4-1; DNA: TGCGCCAGCAGCCAGGGACAGGTGAACTACGAGCAGTACTTC; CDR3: CASSQGQVNYEQYF
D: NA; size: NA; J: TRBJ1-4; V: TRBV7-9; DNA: TGTGCCAGCAGCTTAGAGAAGGGAGGAAAACTGTTTTTT; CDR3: CASSLEKGGKLFF
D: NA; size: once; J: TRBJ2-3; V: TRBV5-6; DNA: TGTGCCAGCAGCTTGCGACTCATCGACACAGATACGCAGTATTTT; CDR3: CASSLRLIDTDTQYF
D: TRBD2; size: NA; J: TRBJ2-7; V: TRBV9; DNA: TGTGCCAGCAGCTATCGACTAGCTGAAGAGCAGTACTTC; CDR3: CASSYRLAEEQYF
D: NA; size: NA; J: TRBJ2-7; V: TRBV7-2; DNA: TGTGCCAGCAGCTTAGTAACGGCAGGTCTCATGGAGCAGTACTTC; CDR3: CASSLVTAGLMEQYF
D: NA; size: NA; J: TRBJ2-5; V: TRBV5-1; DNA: TGCGCCAGCAGCTACGGGATGGGAGAGACCCAGTACTTC; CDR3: CASSYGMGETQYF
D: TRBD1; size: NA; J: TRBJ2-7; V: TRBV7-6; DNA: TGTGCCAGCAGCTTTCTACAGGGGGCGGTAGGCGAGCAGTACTTC; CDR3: CASSFLQGAVGEQYF
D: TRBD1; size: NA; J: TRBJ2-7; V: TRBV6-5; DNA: TGTGCCAGCAGTGTCCCCAGGGGGCGAACCCACGAGCAGTACTTC; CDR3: CASSVPRGRTHEQYF
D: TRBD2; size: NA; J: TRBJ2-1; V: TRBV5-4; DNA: TGTGCCAGCAGCTTGGCACTAGCGGAAGACTACAATGAGCAGTTCTTC; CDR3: CASSLALAEDYNEQFF
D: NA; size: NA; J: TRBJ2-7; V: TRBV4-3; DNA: TGCGCCAGCAGCCCAGCTAGGGGCCCCTACGAGCAGTACTTC; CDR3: CASSPARGPYEQYF
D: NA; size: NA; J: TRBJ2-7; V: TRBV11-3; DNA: TGTGCCAGCAGCTACGGGGAAAGCGAGCAGTACTTC; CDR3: CASSYGESEQYF
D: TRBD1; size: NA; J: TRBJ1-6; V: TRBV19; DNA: TGTGCCAGTAGCCCGTCCGGGACAGGGTACAATTCACCCCTCCACTTT; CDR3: CASSPSGTGYNSPLHF
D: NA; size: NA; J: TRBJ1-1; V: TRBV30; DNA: TGTGCCTGGGCCCGGAGCTCTAACGGTGAAGCTTTCTTT; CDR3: CAWARSSNGEAFF
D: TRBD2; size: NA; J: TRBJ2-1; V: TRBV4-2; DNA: TGTGCCAGCAGCCAAGATCGGGCTAGCGGGGACAATGAGCAGTTCTTC; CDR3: CASSQDRASGDNEQFF
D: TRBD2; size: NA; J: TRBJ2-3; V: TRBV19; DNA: TGTGCCAGTAGTATAGGGACCGGACTAGCAACGCAGTATTTT; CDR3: CASSIGTGLATQYF
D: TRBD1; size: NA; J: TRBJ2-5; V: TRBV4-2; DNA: TGTGCCAGCAGCCAAGCAAGGACAGGGCGGGAGACCCAGTACTTC; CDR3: CASSQARTGRETQYF
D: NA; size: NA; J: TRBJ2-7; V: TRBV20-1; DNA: TGCAGTGCTAGGGTCGAGAAGGAGCAGTACTTC; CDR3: CSARVEKEQYF
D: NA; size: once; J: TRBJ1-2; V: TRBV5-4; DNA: TGTGCCAGCAGCGTTACCGGGACACCAAACTATGGCTACACCTTC; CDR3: CASSVTGTPNYGYTF
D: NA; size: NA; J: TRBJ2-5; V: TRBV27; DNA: TGTGCCAGCAGTGGCCAGGGGCGAGAGACCCAGTACTTC; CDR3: CASSGQGRETQYF
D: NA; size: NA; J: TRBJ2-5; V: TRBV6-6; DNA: TGTGCCAGCAGTCAGATCCCCTCACAAGAGACCCAGTACTTC; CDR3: CASSQIPSQETQYF
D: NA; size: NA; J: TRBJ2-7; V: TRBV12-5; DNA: TGTGCTAGTGGCACCCGAGGGCGGCCCGAGCAGTACTTC; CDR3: CASGTRGRPEQYF
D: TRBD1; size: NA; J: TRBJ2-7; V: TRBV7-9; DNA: TGTGCCAGCAGCTCGGACAGGGCTCACTACGAGCAGTACTTC; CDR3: CASSSDRAHYEQYF
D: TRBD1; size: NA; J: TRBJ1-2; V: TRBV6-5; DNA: TGTGCCAGCAGGGAGACAGGGGATAACTATGGCTACACCTTC; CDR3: CASRETGDNYGYTF
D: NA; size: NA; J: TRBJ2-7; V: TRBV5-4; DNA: TGTGCCAGCAGCTTTGGCGGTCCTTTTAGAGTGGACGAGCAGTACTTC; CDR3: CASSFGGPFRVDEQYF
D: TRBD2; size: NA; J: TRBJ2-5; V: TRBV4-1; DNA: TGCGCCAGCAGCCAAGCGGGACTAGCGGGGGGGTACCGCCAAGAGACCCAGTACTTC; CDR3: CASSQAGLAGGYRQETQYF
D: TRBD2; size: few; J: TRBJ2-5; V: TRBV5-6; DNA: TGTGCCAGCAGCGGAGGGACTAGCGGGGGGTACCTTCAAGAGACCCAGTACTTC; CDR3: CASSGGTSGGYLQETQYF
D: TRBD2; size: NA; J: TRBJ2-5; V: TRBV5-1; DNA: TGCGCCAGCAGCTTGGGGGCGGGTCCAGCGGGAGCGGAGACCCAGTACTTC; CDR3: CASSLGAGPAGAETQYF